Listed here are 14 T cell receptor beta chains from one sample, sequenced in a study of T cell responses to AZD1222 COVID-19 vaccine (dated by TCRdb to about 2021). The library was made by the immunoSEQ multiplex PCR assay. The source is immuneACCESS, and TCRdb retained only in-frame sequences with V and J called. Part of the clones is not carried over; for the studies checked, unresolved V genes explain less than half of this, and the remainder is unexplained. This sample has 130,000 or so clones in its table, and around 84% of those were observed once. Clones ranked in the top ten supply 9% to 15% of the sample. The time point tag for this specimen amounts to: baseline before first vaccination. The sample here was peripheral blood, taken on day 0 of AZD1222 vaccination. These receptors were taken from an adult in good health.

The CDR3 sequence: CASSQTGGPTDTQYF. In nucleotides, the CDR3 is TGTGCCAGCAGCCAGACGGGGGGGCCCACAGATACGCAGTATTTT. J is TRBJ2-3 and V is TRBV13, with 8 bases aligning to TRBD2. V was clipped by 5 bases and J by 2 bases; unmatched bases: 6. Looked up from germline, CDR1 is PRHDT and CDR2 is FYEKMQ (reference sequence). The length of the CDR3 is 15 residues.

The chain links TRBV7-9 to TRBJ1-1; D is ambiguous. Between the trimmed V and J ends, which lost 5 bases and 0 bases, there was a span of 7 bases. This CDR3 has 13 residues. CDR1 is SEHNR, CDR2 FQNEAQ, per germline (reference sequence). CDR3 region: CASSPTVNTEAFF. CDR3 bases: TGTGCCAGCAGCCCGACGGTGAACACTGAAGCTTTCTTT.

The V gene is TRBV27, the J gene TRBJ1-6; TRBD1 matches at 7 bases. The CDR3 is made up of 14 amino acids. J was trimmed by 7 bases and V by 2 bases; bases with no gene match: 2. The germline CDR1 and CDR2 sequences are MNHEY and SMNVEV (reference sequence). As DNA, the CDR3 is TGTGCCAGCAGTTTAAACAGGGGAAATTCACCCCTCCACTTT. The encoded protein is CASSLNRGNSPLHF.

The gene calls are TRBV19 and TRBJ1-5, with D uncertain. The CDR3 has 15 residues. Germline V gene lookup returns CDR1 LNHDA and CDR2 SQIVND (reference sequence). Trimming left V 1 base short and J 9 bases short, with 16 bases between. The CDR3 DNA follows: TGTGCCAGTAGTATAGGCGCAGGCCGGGGTCGGCCCCAGCATTTT. Translated: CASSIGAGRGRPQHF.

The chain recombines TRBV7-6 with TRBJ2-2; the match to TRBD1 covers 8 bases. Looked up from germline, CDR1 is SGHVS and CDR2 is FNYEAQ. This CDR3 is 14 amino acids long. With V trimmed by 5 bases and J by 8 bases, 7 bases remained unmatched. The CDR3 region has the DNA TGTGCCAGCAGCACGTACGGACAGGGTGGGGAGCTGTTTTTT. Translating it yields CASSTYGQGGELFF.

The chain is built from TRBV5-1 and TRBJ2-2; D uncertain. The V end was cut by 1 base, the J end by 4 bases, with 11 bases between. The CDR3 sequence is 15 residues long. Germline CDR1 SGHRS, CDR2 YFSETQ. This chain's CDR3 is CASSLLLTRTGELFF. DNA of the CDR3: TGCGCCAGCAGCTTGCTGTTAACCCGCACCGGGGAGCTGTTTTTT.

The CDR3 nucleotides are TGTGCCCGGTCGAGAGGGAACACTGAAGCTTTCTTT. This encodes CARSRGNTEAFF. J is TRBJ1-1 and V is TRBV30; no clear D gene. The CDR3 spans 12 residues. Trimming stripped 8 bases from V and 1 base from J, with 11 bases between. The germline gives CDR1 GTSNPN, CDR2 SVGIG (reference sequence).

The chain employs TRBV2 and TRBJ2-5; unclear D gene. This CDR3 is built from 12 residues. With 6 bases removed from V and 4 bases from J, the gap between germline ends came to 9 bases. The germline gives CDR1 SNHLY, CDR2 FYNNEI. For the CDR3, the DNA is TGTGCCAGCAGGGCGTTCGGAGAGACCCAGTACTTC. It is translated as CASRAFGETQYF.

The chain has TRBV6-5 and TRBJ1-6, with D uncertain. Trimming left V 4 bases short and J 7 bases short, with 14 bases between. This CDR3 is 15 amino acids long. Germline values: CDR1 MNHEY, CDR2 SVGAGI. Here the CDR3 reads CASSSRPMENSPLHF. CDR3 DNA: TGTGCCAGCAGTTCCCGCCCGATGGAAAATTCACCCCTCCACTTT.

This sequence joins TRBV9 and TRBJ1-2, with 10 bases lining up with TRBD1. V shed 3 bases, J shed 5 bases, and the junction held 10 bases outside the gene matches. The V gene's germline CDR1 is SGDLS and CDR2 YYNGEE. The length of the CDR3 is 16 residues. The CDR3 here is CASSASTGGFEYGYTF. The DNA of the CDR3 is TGTGCCAGCAGCGCCTCGACAGGGGGCTTTGAATATGGCTACACCTTC.

V usage is TRBV6-1 and J usage is TRBJ1-5; tentatively, D is TRBD1 (6 bases). The germline V gene encodes CDR1 MNHNS and CDR2 SASEGT. With 2 bases removed from V and 6 bases from J, the gap between germline ends came to 14 bases. The CDR3 spans 15 residues. The CDR3 nucleotides read TGTGCCAGCAGTGAAATAACAGGGAAGGGTCAGCCCCAGCATTTT. Its protein is CASSEITGKGQPQHF.

The chain recombines TRBV5-4 with TRBJ2-3; a weak D match, TRBD2 (6 bases). Germline lookup yields CDR1 SGHNT and CDR2 YYREEE (reference sequence). The V end was cut by 0 bases, the J end by 1 base, with 9 bases between. There are 15 residues in the CDR3. As DNA, the CDR3 is TGTGCCAGCAGCTTGGGTTTAGCGGGCACAGATACGCAGTATTTT. Residues: CASSLGLAGTDTQYF.

This chain joins TRBV4-2 and TRBJ1-2; D gene uncertain. This CDR3 has 15 amino acids. Germline-derived CDR1 and CDR2 are LGHNA and YNFKEQ. Trimming left V 1 base short and J 3 bases short, with 12 bases between. CDR3 sequence reads: CASSQGTLMDYGYTF. CDR3 nucleotides: TGTGCCAGCAGCCAAGGGACTTTGATGGACTATGGCTACACCTTC.

V usage is TRBV7-8 and J usage is TRBJ2-7; TRBD2 matches at 10 bases. Germline V lookup: CDR1 SGHVS, CDR2 FQNEAQ. This CDR3 is 15 amino acids long. V dropped 1 base and J dropped 2; count of bases not matched to a gene: 2. In DNA form, the CDR3 reads TGTGCCAGCAGCTTAGTAGCGGGAGGCCCCTACGAGCAGTACTTC. It yields the protein CASSLVAGGPYEQYF. Combining the CDR3 with reference TRBV7-8 and TRBJ2-7 gives the whole variable domain GAGVSQSPRYKVAKRGQDVALRCDPISGHVSLFWYQQALGQGPEFLTYFQNEAQLDKSGLPSDRFFAERPEGSVSTLKIQRTQQEDSAVYLCASSLVAGGPYEQYFGPGTRLTVT.